The T cell receptor (beta chain) described here comes from a study of blood T cell repertoires in COVID-19. CDR3 length: 17 amino acids. CDR1 is SGHVS, CDR2 FQNEAQ, per germline. V gave up 5 bases and J gave up 1 base, with 20 bases separating them. Repertoires were generated with immunoSEQ multiplex PCR, while TCRdb's copy carries only in-frame clones and drops some. Here the sample spans about 94,000 clones, approximately 74% being singletons. Sequencing input: peripheral blood. The clonotype was recovered from a man aged 65 to 85 with COVID-19, enrolled during active disease. The rearrangement links TRBV7-8 to TRBJ1-1; D is perhaps TRBD1 (5 bases). CDR3 coding DNA: TGTGCCAGCAGCCTTACTGGGGTCCCGGGGGGGAACACTGAAGCTTTCTTT. Translating it yields CASSLTGVPGGNTEAFF.